This T cell receptor beta chain was identified during a study of technical replicates of blood from a few donors. The CDR3 has 15 residues. Unmatched junction bases numbered 2, after V lost 3 bases and J lost 0 bases. Germline loops: CDR1 MNHEY, CDR2 SMNVEV (reference sequence). The repertoire was sequenced with immunoSEQ multiplex PCR; TCRdb's copy has only in-frame clones and lacks some. Of about 97,000 clones in the sample, about 95% were seen once. The chain uses TRBV27 and TRBJ2-1; 7 bases are shared with TRBD2. Sequencing was carried out using T cells isolated from PBMCs. The TCR sequence derives from a human donor in good health. DNA of the CDR3: TGTGCCAGCAGTTTCGGCGGGAGCTCCTACAATGAGCAGTTCTTC. Protein sequence: CASSFGGSSYNEQFF.